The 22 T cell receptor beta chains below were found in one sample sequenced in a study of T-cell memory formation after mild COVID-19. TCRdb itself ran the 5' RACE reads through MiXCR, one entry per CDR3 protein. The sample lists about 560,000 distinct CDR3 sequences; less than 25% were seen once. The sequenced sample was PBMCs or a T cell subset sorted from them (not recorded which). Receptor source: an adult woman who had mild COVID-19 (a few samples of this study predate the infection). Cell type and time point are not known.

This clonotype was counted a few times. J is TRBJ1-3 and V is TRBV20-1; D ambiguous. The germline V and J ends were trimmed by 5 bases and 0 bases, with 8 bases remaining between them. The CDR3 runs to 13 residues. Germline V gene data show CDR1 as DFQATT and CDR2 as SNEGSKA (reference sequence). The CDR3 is CSAFHGSGNTIYF. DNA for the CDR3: TGCAGTGCTTTTCACGGCTCTGGAAACACCATATATTTT.

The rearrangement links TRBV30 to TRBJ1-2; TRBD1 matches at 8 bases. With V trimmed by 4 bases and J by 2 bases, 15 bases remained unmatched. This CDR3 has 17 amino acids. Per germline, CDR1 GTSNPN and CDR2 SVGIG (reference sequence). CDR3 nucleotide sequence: TGTGCCTGGAAAATCCCGAGCGGACAGGGCGGAAACTATGGCTACACCTTC. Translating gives CAWKIPSGQGGNYGYTF.

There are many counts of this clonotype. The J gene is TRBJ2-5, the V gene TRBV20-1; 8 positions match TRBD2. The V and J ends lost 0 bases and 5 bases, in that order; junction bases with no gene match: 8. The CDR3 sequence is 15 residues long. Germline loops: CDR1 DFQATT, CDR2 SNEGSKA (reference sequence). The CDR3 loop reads CSARDPRGGGETQYF. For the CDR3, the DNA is TGCAGTGCTAGAGACCCCCGGGGGGGAGGGGAGACCCAGTACTTC.

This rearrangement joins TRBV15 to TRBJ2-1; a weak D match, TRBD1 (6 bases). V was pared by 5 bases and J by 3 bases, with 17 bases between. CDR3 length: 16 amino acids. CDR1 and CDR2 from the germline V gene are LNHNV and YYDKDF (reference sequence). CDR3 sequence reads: CATSSTGPENYNEQFF. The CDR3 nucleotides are TGTGCCACCAGCTCGACAGGTCCGGAAAACTACAATGAGCAGTTCTTC.

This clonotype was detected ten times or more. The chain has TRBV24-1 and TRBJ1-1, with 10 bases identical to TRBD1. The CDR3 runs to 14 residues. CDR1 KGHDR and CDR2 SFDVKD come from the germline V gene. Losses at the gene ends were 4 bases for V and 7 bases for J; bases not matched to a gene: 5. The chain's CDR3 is CATSDRTGGDEAFF. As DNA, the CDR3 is TGTGCCACCAGTGACCGGACAGGGGGAGATGAAGCTTTCTTT.

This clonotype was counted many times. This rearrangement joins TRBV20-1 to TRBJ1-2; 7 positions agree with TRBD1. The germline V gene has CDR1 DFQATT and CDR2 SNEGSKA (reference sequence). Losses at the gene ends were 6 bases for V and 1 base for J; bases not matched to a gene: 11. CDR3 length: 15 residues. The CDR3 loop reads CSAQTDRVLNYGYTF. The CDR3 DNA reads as TGCAGTGCCCAAACCGACAGGGTTCTTAACTATGGCTACACCTTC.

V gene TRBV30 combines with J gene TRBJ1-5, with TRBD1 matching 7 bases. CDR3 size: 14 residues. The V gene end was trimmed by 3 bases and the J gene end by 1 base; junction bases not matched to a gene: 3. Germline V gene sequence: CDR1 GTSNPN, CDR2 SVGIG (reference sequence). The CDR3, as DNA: TGTGCCTGGAGCGGGACAGTAAGCAATCAGCCCCAGCATTTT. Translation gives CAWSGTVSNQPQHF.

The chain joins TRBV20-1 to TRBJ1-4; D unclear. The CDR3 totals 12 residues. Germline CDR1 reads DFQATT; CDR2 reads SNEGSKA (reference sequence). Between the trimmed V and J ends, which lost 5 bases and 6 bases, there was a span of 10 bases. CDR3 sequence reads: CSASDPYEKLFF. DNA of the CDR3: TGCAGTGCTTCGGATCCTTATGAAAAACTGTTTTTT.

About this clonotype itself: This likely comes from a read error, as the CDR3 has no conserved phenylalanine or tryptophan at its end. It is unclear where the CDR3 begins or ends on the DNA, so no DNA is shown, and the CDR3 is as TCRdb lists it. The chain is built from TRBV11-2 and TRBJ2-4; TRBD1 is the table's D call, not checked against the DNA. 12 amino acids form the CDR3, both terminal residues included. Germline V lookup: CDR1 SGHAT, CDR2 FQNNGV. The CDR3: CASSQMGAGFSV.

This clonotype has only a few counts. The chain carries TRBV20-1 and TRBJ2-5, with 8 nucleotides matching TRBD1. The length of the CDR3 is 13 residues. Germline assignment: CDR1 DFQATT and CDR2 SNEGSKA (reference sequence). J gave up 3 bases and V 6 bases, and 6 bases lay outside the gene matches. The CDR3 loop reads CSAHGQGKETQYF. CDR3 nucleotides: TGCAGTGCACACGGACAGGGTAAAGAGACCCAGTACTTC.

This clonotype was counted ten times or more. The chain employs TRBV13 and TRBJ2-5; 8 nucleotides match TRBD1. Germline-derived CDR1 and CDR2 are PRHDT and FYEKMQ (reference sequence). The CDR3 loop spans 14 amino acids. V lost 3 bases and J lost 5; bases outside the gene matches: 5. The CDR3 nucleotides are TGTGCCAGCAGCTTGAACAGGGGGATGGAGACCCAGTACTTC. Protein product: CASSLNRGMETQYF.

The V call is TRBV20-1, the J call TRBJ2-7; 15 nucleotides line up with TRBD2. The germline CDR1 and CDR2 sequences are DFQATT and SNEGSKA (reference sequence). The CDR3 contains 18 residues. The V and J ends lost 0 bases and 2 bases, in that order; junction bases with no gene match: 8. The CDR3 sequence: CSARDQGLAGGFAYEQYF. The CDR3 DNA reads TGCAGTGCTAGAGATCAGGGACTAGCGGGGGGTTTCGCCTACGAGCAGTACTTC.

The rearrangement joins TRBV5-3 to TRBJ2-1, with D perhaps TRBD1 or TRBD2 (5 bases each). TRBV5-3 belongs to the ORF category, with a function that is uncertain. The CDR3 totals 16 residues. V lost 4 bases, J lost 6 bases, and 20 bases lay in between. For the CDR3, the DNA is TGTGCCAGAAGCCCCATGGGAACCGGGACGTTCAATGAGCAGTTCTTC. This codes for CARSPMGTGTFNEQFF.

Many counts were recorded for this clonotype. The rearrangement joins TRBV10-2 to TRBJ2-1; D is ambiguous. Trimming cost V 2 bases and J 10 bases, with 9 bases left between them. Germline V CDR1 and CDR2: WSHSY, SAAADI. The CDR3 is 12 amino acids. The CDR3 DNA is TGCGCCAGCAGTGAGACGGCTTCCGAGCAGTTCTTC. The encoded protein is CASSETASEQFF.

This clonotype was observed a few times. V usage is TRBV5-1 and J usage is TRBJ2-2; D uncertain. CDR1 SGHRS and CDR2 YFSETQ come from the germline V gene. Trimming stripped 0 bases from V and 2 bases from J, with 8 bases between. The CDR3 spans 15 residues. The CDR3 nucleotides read TGCGCCAGCAGCTTGGACACGACTAACACCGGGGAGCTGTTTTTT. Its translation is CASSLDTTNTGELFF.

The CDR3 loop reads CASSPTGSSFYGYTF. DNA for the CDR3: TGTGCCAGCAGCCCGACAGGGTCGTCTTTCTATGGCTACACCTTC. The V gene is TRBV11-2, the J gene TRBJ1-2, with 7 nucleotides matching TRBD1. This CDR3 region has 15 residues. Unmatched junction bases numbered 10, after V lost 5 bases and J lost 4 bases. Germline V CDR1 and CDR2: SGHAT, FQNNGV.

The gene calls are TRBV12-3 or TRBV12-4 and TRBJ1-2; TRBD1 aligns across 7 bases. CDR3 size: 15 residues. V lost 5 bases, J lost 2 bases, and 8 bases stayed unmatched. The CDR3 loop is CASSPQGDSNYGYTF. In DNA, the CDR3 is TGTGCCAGCAGTCCCCAGGGGGACAGCAACTATGGCTACACCTTC.

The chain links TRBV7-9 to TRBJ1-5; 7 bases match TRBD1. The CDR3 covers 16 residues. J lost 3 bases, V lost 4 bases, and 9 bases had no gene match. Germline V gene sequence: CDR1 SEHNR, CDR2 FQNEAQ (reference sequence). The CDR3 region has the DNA TGTGCCAGCAGCTCCTCCGACAGGGCCCTCAATCAGCCCCAGCATTTT. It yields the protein CASSSSDRALNQPQHF.

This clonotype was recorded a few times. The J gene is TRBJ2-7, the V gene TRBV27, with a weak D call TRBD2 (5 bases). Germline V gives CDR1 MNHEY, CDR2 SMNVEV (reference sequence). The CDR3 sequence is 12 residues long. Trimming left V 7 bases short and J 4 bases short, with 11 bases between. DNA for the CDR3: TGTGCCAGCATCTCAAGCGGTTACGAGCAGTACTTC. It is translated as CASISSGYEQYF.

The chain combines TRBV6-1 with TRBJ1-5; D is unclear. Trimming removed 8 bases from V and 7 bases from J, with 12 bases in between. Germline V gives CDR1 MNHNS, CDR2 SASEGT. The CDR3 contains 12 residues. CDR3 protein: CASWEAGQPQHF. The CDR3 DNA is TGTGCCAGCTGGGAGGCGGGCCAGCCCCAGCATTTT.

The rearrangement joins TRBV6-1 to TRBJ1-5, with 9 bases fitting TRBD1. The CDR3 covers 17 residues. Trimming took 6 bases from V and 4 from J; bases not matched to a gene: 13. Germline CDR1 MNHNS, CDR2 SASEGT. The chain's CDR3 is CASSSKWGQGVNQPQHF. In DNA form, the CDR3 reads TGTGCCAGCAGCTCAAAGTGGGGACAGGGTGTAAATCAGCCCCAGCATTTT.

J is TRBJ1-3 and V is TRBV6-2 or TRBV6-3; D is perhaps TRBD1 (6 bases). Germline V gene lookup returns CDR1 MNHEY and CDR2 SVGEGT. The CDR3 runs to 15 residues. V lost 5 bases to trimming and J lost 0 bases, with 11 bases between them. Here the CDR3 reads CASSTRQVSGNTIYF. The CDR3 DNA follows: TGTGCCAGCAGTACCCGACAGGTCTCTGGAAACACCATATATTTT.